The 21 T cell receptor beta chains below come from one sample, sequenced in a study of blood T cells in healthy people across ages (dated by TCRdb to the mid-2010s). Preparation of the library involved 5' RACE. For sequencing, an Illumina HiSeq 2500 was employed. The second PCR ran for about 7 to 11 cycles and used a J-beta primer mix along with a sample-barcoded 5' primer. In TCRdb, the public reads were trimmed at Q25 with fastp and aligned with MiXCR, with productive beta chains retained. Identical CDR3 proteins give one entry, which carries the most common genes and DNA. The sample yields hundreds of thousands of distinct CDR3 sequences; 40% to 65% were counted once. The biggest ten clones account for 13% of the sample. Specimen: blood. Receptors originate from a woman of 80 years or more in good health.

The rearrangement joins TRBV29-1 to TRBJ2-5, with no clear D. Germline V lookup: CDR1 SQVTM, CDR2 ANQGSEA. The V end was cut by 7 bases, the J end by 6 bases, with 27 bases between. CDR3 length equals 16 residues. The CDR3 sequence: CSALLVGLSMGKTQYF. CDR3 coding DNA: TGCAGCGCTCTGTTGGTGGGTCTGTCGATGGGGAAGACCCAGTACTTC.

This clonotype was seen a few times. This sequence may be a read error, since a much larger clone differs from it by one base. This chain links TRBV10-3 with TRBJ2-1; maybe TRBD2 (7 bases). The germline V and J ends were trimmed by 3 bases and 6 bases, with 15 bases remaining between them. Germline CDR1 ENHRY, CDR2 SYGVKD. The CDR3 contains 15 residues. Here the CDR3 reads CAISEQGGGANEQFF. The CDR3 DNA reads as TGTGCCATCAGTGAACAGGGTGGGGGGGCCAATGAGCAGTTCTTC.

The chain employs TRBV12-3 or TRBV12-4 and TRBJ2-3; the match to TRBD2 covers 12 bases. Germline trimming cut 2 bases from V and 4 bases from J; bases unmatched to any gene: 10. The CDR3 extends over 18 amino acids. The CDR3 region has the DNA TGTGCCAGCAGTTTAAGAAGGTTTGGACTAGCGGGACCAGATACGCAGTATTTT. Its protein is CASSLRRFGLAGPDTQYF.

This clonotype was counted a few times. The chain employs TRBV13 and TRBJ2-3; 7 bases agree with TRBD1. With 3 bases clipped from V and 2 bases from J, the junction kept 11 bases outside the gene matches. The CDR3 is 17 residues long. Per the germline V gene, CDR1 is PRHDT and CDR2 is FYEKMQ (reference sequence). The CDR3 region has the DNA TGTGCCAGCAGCTTTGGCGTTGGCAGGGGGATCACAGATACGCAGTATTTT. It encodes CASSFGVGRGITDTQYF.

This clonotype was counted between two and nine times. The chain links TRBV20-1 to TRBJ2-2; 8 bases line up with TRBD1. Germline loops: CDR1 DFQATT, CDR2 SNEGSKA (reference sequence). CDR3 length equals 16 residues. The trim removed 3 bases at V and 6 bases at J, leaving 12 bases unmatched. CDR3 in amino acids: CSASPYDRGWAGELFF. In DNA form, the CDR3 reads TGCAGTGCTAGCCCCTATGACAGGGGATGGGCCGGGGAGCTGTTTTTT.

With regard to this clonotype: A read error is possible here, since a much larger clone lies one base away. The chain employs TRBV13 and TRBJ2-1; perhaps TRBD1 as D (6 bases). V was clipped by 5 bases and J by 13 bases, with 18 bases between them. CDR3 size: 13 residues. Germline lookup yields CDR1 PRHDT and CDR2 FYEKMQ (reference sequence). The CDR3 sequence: CASSPGTSSAQFF. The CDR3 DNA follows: TGTGCCAGCAGCCCCGGGACATCGTCGGCCCAGTTCTTC.

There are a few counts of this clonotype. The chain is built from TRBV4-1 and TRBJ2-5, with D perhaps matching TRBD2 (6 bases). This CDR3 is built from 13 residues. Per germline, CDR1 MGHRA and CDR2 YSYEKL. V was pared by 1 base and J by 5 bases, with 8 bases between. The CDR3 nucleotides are TGCGCCAGCAGCCAAGCGGGGGATGAGACCCAGTACTTC. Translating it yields CASSQAGDETQYF.

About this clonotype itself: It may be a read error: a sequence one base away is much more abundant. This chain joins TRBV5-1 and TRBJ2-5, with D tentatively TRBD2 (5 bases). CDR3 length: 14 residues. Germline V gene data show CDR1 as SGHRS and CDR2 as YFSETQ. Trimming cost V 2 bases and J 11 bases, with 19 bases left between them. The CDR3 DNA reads TGCGCCAGCAGCTTAAACGGGGATTACAATGAGCAGTACTTC. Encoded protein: CASSLNGDYNEQYF.

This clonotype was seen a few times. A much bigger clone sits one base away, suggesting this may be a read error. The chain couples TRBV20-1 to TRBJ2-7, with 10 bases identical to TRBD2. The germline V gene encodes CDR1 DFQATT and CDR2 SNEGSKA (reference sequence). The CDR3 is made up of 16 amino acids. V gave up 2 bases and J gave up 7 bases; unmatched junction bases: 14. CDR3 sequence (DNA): TGCAGTGCTAGAAGTCCAACCGGGACTAGCGCCAATGAGCAGTACTTC. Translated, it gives CSARSPTGTSANEQYF.

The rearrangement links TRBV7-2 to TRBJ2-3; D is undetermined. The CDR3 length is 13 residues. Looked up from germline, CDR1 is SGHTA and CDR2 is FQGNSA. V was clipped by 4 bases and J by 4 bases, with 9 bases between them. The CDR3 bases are TGTGCCAGCAGCTCCCGAGTTGCAGATACGCAGTATTTT. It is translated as CASSSRVADTQYF.

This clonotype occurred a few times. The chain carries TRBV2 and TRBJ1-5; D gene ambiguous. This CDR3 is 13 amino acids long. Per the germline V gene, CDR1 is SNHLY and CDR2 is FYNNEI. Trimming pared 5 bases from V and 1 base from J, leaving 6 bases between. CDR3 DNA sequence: TGTGCCAGCAGTCAGGAGAGCAATCAGCCCCAGCATTTT. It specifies CASSQESNQPQHF.

CDR3: CAITTDRGIYGYTF. The CDR3 region has the DNA TGTGCCATCACTACGGACAGGGGGATCTATGGCTACACCTTC. The V call is TRBV10-3, the J call TRBJ1-2; 10 positions match TRBD1. CDR1 and CDR2 (germline): ENHRY, SYGVKD. With V trimmed by 7 bases and J by 4 bases, 6 bases remained unmatched. CDR3 length: 14 amino acids.

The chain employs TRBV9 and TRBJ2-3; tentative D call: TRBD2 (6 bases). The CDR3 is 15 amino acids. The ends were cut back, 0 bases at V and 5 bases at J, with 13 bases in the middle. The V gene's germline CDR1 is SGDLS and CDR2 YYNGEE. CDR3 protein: CASSVGLAPGDTQYF. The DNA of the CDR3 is TGTGCCAGCAGCGTAGGGCTAGCGCCCGGAGATACGCAGTATTTT.

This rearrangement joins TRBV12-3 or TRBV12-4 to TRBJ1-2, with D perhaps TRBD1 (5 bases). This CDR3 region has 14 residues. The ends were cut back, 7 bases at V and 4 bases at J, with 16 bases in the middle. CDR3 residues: CASKPPGLLYGYTF. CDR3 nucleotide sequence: TGTGCCAGCAAACCACCGGGACTGCTCTATGGCTACACCTTC.

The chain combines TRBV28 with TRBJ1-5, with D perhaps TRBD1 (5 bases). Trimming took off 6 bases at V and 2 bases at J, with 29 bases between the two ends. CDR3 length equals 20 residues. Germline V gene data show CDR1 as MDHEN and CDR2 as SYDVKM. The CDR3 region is CASSRGVGQADRWGNQPQHF. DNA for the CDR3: TGTGCCAGCAGCCGGGGGGTTGGGCAGGCGGATCGGTGGGGCAATCAGCCCCAGCATTTT. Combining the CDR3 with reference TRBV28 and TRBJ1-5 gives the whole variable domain DVKVTQSSRYLVKRTGEKVFLECVQDMDHENMFWYRQDPGLGLRLIYFSYDVKMKEKGDIPEGYSVSREKKERFSLILESASTNQTSMYLCASSRGVGQADRWGNQPQHFGDGTRLSIL.

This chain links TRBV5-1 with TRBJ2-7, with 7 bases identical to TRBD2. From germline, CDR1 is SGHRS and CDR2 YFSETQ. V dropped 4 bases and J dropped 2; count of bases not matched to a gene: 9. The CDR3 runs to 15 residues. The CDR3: CASSPRLASAYEQYF. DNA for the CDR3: TGCGCCAGCAGCCCAAGACTAGCTTCCGCCTACGAGCAGTACTTC. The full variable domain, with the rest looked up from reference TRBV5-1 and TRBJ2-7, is KAGVTQTPRYLIKTRGQQVTLSCSPISGHRSVSWYQQTPGQGLQFLFEYFSETQRNKGNFPGRFSGRQFSNSRSEMNVSTLELGDSALYLCASSPRLASAYEQYFGPGTRLTVT.

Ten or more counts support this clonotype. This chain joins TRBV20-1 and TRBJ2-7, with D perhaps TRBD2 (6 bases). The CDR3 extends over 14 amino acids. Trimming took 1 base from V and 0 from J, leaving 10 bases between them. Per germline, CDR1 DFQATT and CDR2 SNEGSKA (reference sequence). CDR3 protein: CSARVRGSSYEQYF. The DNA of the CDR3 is TGCAGTGCTAGAGTCCGGGGGAGCTCCTACGAGCAGTACTTC.

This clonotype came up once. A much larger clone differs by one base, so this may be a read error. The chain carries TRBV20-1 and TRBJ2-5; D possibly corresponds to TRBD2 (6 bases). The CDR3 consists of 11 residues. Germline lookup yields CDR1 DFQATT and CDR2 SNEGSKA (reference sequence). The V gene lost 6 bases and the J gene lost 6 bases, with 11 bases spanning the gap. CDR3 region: CSAGGTKTQYF. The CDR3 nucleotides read TGCAGTGCCGGGGGAACAAAGACCCAGTACTTC.

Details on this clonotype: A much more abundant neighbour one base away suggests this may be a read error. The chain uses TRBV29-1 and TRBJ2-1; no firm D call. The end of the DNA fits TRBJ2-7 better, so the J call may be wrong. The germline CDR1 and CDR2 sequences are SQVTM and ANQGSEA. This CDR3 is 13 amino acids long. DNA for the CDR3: TGCAGCGTTGCGAGAGCCGGGTACAATGAGCAGTACTTC. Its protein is CSVARAGYNEQYF.

The CDR3 is CAWSVRGTPSYGYTF. CDR3 in DNA: TGTGCCTGGAGTGTGAGAGGGACCCCTTCCTATGGCTACACCTTC. The rearrangement joins TRBV30 to TRBJ1-2, with D perhaps TRBD1 (5 bases). V was shortened by 0 bases and J by 4 bases, with 15 bases between the two germline ends. The CDR3 sequence is 15 residues long. Germline values: CDR1 GTSNPN, CDR2 SVGIG (reference sequence).

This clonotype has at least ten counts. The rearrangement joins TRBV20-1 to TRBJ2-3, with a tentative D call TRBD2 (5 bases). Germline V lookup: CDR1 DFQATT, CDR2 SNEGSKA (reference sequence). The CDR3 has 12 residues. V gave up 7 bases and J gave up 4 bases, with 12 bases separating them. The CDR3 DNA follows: TGCAGTGTGCCGTACGGGGCAGATACGCAGTATTTT. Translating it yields CSVPYGADTQYF.